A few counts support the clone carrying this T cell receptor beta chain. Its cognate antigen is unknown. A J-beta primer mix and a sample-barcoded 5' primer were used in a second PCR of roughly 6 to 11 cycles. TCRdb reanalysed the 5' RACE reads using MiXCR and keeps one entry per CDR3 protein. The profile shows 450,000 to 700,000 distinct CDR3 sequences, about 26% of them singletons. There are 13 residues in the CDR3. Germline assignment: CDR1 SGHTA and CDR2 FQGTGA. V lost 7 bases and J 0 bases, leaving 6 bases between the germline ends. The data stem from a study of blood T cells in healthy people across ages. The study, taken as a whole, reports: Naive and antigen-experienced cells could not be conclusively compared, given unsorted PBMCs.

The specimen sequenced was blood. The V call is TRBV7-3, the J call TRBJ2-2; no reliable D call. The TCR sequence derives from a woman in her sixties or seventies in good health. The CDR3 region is CASNGANTGELFF. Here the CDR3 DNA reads TGTGCCAGCAATGGCGCGAACACCGGGGAGCTGTTTTTT.